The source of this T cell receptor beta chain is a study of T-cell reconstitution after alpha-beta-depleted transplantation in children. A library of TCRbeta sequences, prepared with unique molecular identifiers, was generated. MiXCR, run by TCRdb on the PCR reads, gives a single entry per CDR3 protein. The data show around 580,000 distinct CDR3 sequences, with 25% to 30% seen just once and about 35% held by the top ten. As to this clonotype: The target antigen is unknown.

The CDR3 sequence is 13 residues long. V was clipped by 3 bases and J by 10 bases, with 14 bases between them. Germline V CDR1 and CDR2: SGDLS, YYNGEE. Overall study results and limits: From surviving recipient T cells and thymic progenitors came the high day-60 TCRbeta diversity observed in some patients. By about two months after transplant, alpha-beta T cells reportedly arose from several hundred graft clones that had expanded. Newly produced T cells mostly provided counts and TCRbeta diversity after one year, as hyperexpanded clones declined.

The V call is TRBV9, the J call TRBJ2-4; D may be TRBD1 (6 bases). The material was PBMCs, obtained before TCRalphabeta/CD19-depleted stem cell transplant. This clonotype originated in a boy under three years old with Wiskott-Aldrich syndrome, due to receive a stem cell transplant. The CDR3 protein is CASSDTGLSIQYF. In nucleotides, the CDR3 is TGTGCCAGCAGCGACACAGGGTTGTCTATTCAGTACTTC. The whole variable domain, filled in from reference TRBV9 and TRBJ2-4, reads DSGVTQTPKHLITATGQRVTLRCSPRSGDLSVYWYQQSLDQGLQFLIQYYNGEERAKGNILERFSAQQFPDLHSELNLSSLELGDSALYFCASSDTGLSIQYFGAGTRLSVL.